This T cell receptor beta chain is drawn from a study of T cells in Graves' hyperthyroidism and ophthalmopathy. CDR3 length: 15 amino acids. The germline V and J ends were trimmed by 4 bases and 0 bases, with 7 bases remaining between them. The V gene's germline CDR1 is LNHDA and CDR2 SQIVND (reference sequence). This clonotype was seen at least ten times. RNA transcripts served as the template for amplifying TCR beta CDR3 regions. When the TCR CDR3 underwent first-round RT-PCR, the HTBI primer set was used. Using its own MiXCR run on the multiplex PCR reads, TCRdb lists one record per CDR3 protein. Of over 250,000 distinct CDR3 sequences listed, under 30% are singletons. Diagnoses rested on clinical symptoms, serum thyroxine and TRAb, thyroid ultrasound and orbital computed tomography.

The V call is TRBV19, the J call TRBJ2-6; D is perhaps TRBD1 (5 bases). Sequencing used blood. This clonotype originated in a man aged 40-49 years with Graves' hyperthyroidism that later progressed to Graves' ophthalmopathy. The DNA for the CDR3 is TGTGCCAGTAGTAGGGGCCACTCTGGGGCCAACGTCCTGACTTTC. Residues: CASSRGHSGANVLTF.